This TCR beta chain was observed in a study of T cells in Graves' hyperthyroidism and ophthalmopathy. General observations from the study: Peripheral blood also featured most of the thyroid clonotypes expanded above 0.001. The model's output predicted ophthalmopathy at a median of around 7 months prior to onset.

The table lists this clonotype with many counts. Its antigen is still unknown. Looked up from germline, CDR1 is SGHKS and CDR2 is YYEKEE (reference sequence). The CDR3 consists of 14 residues. Between the trimmed V and J ends, which lost 2 bases and 7 bases, there was a span of 13 bases. Uncontrolled infections, other autoimmune diseases, pregnancy or lactation led to exclusion of patients. There were TCR beta CDR3 regions amplified from RNA transcripts. The study used the HTBI primer set for a first-round RT-PCR of the TCR CDR3. TCRdb itself ran the multiplex PCR reads through MiXCR, one entry per CDR3 protein. The table has hundreds of thousands of distinct CDR3 sequences, approximately 13% seen once; the top ten hold about 5.8%.

The genes are TRBV5-5 and TRBJ1-5, with a possible D match to TRBD1 (6 bases). Sequenced sample: blood. This receptor was taken from a woman aged 25 to 45 with Graves' hyperthyroidism that later progressed to Graves' ophthalmopathy. The CDR3 here is CASSFGGGEQPQHF. In DNA, the CDR3 is TGTGCCAGCAGCTTTGGGGGGGGCGAACAGCCCCAGCATTTT.